This T cell receptor (beta chain) is drawn from a study of shared clonotypes between healthy human individuals (TCRdb year 2020). Turning to the overall study: Three men and two women, aged 18 to 49 years, made up the cohort. To estimate repertoire size and how much clonotypes are shared between individuals, the study performed deep sequencing of blood TCR repertoires from roughly five healthy adults. Different laboratories and diverse techniques were used to prepare libraries and sequence TCR repertoires, to increase sequencing depth and limit assay-specific biases. Per donor, three plates each were used for CD4 naive and CD4 memory, two for CD8 naive, and one for CD8 memory. Between about 0.9 and 9 billion PBMCs per donor were obtained by leukapheresis.

Using the deep immunoSEQ assay, TCR CDR3 regions were amplified from genomic DNA by multiplex PCR. Genomic DNA extracted from each cell subset was distributed evenly over all wells of several immunoSEQ 96-well plates, and each plate served as one replicate. For sorted subsets, approximately 210 ng of genomic DNA, equivalent to 25,000 to 35,000 T cell genomes, went into each replicate PCR. Purified libraries were measured with a Qubit 3.0 fluorometer, size-checked on a Bioanalyzer 2100, and measured again with the KAPA Library Quantification kit. Every immunoSEQ 96-well plate was sequenced on a dedicated single-read 150-cycle Illumina NextSeq 550 flow cell. On the authors' methods: Because the immunoSEQ output held only junctional sequences and lacked quality scores, the filtering could not match the filtering applied to full-length reads. Sequences were annotated with PyIR, a Python wrapper for IgBLAST v1.9, and V/J genes and CDR3 were assigned using IMGT germline references. Reads with weak V/J assignments (E-value above 1e-6), missing CDR3, stop codons, out-of-frame junctions, or ambiguous translated residues were removed. V3J clonotypes were defined by identical inferred V gene, J gene, and CDR3 amino acid sequence. Percentage overlap between repertoires was calculated by dividing the number of shared unique clonotypes by the size of the smaller repertoire. Repertoire richness was assessed with RTK rarefaction, the Chao1 estimator, and Recon v2.1 estimates of unobserved clonotypes. For all TCRbeta clonotypes obtained by the gDNA method from several donors, generation probabilities were computed with OLGA. Held by TCRdb, this immuneACCESS table contains in-frame sequences only and omits some clones. Under half of the omission traces to an unresolved V gene where checked; the cause of the rest is unknown. V, J and clone size were drawn from that table, and D and trimming were deduced from the DNA. Here the sample has millions of clones; about 93% occur a single time. The ten largest account for 1.5% to 2% of the sample.

For this clone: The target of this receptor is not known. Base qualities are missing; no much larger clone stands one base away. The same CDR3 can be traced to other DNA sequences in this sample.

Overall study outcomes, separate from this receptor: Larger estimated clonotype richness was generally found for naive subsets than for memory subsets. About 4.5% of naive CD4, more than 3% of naive CD8, around 2.3% of memory CD4, and around 0.42% of memory CD8 clonotypes were shared across several donors. Because the study included only a small number of donors, the genetic and exposure-history diversity represented was limited. Even with the large sequencing depth, rarefaction of the sorted-subset datasets indicated that sequencing was incomplete. Pairwise subsampling led to the expectation that sequencing depth would affect the degree of clonotype sharing among donors. Sampling was restricted to blood, and TCR repertoires in tissues likely differ from the TCR repertoires found in blood. Higher generation probabilities were observed for clonotypes shared by all four sorted-subset donors than for non-shared clonotypes.

CD8 naive samples were CD45RO-negative cells positively selected for CCR7, giving a CD45RA+CCR7+ population that excluded TemRA cells. The donors were healthy, HIV-negative adults with no recently reported acute infections or vaccinations. All donors were Caucasian adults living in Nashville, Tennessee, USA. Blood was collected by leukapheresis, and PBMCs were isolated by Ficoll-Histopaque density gradient centrifugation and then cryopreserved in liquid nitrogen vapor phase. Analytical flow cytometry was used to check the purity and quantity of every magnetically sorted T cell population. Genomic DNA was isolated from every sorted fraction and measured by UV absorbance on a Nanodrop 2000c. Measured from the cysteine to the phenylalanine, the CDR3 is 16 residues long. Only the CDR3 DNA stays, 48 bases, in frame from base 1. Per the germline V gene, LGHNA is the CDR1 and YSLEER is the CDR2. The germline ends are 11 bases apart after V is trimmed by 0 bases and J by 2 bases.

The chain employs TRBV4-3 and TRBJ2-1; possibly the D gene is TRBD1, per 6 matching bases. The sequencing sample was made of naive CD8+ T cells from PBMCs. The sample's cell subset or site label, decoded: CD45RA+CCR7+. The sequence was collected from a man younger than 35 in good health. Some clones in this sample may be carry-over from other donors' samples. The base sequence is TGCGCCAGCAGCCAAGATCGGGCAGGGGCCTACAATGAGCAGTTCTTC. Its protein is CASSQDRAGAYNEQFF.